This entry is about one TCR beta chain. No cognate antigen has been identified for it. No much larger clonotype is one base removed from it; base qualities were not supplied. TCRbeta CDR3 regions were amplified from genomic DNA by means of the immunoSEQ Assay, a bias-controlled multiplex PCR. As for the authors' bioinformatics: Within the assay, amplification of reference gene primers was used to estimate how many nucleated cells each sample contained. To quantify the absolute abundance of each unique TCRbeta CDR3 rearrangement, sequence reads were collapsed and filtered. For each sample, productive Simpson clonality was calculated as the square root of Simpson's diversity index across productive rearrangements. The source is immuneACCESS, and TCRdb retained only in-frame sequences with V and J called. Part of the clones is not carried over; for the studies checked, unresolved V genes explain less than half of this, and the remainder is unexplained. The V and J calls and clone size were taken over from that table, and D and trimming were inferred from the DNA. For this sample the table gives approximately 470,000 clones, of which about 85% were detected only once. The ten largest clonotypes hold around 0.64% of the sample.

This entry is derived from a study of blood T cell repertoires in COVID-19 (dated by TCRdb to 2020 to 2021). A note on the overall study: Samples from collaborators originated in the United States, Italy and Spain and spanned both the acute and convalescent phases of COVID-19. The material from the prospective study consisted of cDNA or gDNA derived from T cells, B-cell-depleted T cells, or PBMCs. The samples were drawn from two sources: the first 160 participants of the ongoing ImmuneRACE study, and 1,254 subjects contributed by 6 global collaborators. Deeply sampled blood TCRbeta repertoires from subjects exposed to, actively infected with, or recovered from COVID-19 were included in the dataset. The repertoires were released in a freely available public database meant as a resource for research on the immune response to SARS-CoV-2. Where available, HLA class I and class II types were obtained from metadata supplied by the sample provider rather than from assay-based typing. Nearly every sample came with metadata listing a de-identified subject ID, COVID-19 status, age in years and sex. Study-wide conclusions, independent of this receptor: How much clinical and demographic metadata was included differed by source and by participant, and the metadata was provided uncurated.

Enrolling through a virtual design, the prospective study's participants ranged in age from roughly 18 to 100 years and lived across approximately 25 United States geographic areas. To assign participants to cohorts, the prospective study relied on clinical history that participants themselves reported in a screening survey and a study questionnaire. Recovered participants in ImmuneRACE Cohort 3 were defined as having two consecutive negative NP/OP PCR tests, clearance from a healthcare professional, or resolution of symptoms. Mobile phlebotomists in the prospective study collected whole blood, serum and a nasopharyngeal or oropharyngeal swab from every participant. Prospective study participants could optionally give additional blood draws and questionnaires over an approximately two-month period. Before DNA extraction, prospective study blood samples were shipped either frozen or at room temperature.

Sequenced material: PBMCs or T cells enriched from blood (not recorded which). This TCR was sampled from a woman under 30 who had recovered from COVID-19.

The DNA is TGTGCCAGCAGCGTAAAAGGCGGGACTCCACTGAGGGACACTGAAGCTTTCTTT. Its translation reads: CASSVKGGTPLRDTEAFF. The chain employs TRBV9 and TRBJ1-1; D gene: possibly TRBD1, on 5 matching bases. V drops 1 base and J drops 3 bases, leaving 22 bases in between. The germline V gene provides CDR1 SGDLS and CDR2 YYNGEE. The CDR3 spans 18 residues, from the cysteine through the phenylalanine. Of the read, only the CDR3 DNA is kept; its 54 bases are in frame from base 1. The full variable domain, with segments outside the CDR3 supplied by the reference TRBV9 and TRBJ1-1 proteins, appears as DSGVTQTPKHLITATGQRVTLRCSPRSGDLSVYWYQQSLDQGLQFLIQYYNGEERAKGNILERFSAQQFPDLHSELNLSSLELGDSALYFCASSVKGGTPLRDTEAFFGQGTRLTVV.